This is a list of T cell receptor beta chains from one sample in a study of blood T cell repertoires in COVID-19. Method: immunoSEQ multiplex PCR; TCRdb's copy keeps in-frame clones and lacks some. Seen here are around 300,000 clones, 90% observed once, and the top ten hold around 4.3%. The specimen sequenced was PBMCs or T cells enriched from blood (not recorded which). These receptors were taken from a woman aged 18-29 years with acute COVID-19. Both conserved end residues are part of each CDR3. The order of the fields is D gene, clone size, V gene, J gene, CDR3 protein, CDR3 DNA. A D gene is named only where the DNA matches it firmly. Not every row has a clone size; where given, it reads once, few, many or a size class.

>-|few|TRBV21-1|TRBJ1-2
CASSRPWGIVGYF
TGTGCCAGCAGCAGACCGTGGGGCATCGTAGGATACTTC
>TRBD1|-|TRBV5-1|TRBJ1-3
CASSSAPGGFSGNTIYF
TGCGCCAGCAGCTCTGCGCCAGGGGGCTTCTCTGGAAACACCATATATTTT
>TRBD1|-|TRBV19|TRBJ1-1
CASSPIRQGWTTEAFF
TGTGCCAGTAGTCCAATCCGACAGGGCTGGACCACTGAAGCTTTCTTT
>-|-|TRBV9|TRBJ2-6
CASSVSSGANVLTF
TGTGCCAGCAGCGTATCGTCTGGGGCCAACGTCCTGACTTTC
>-|-|TRBV11-2|TRBJ1-5
CASSSEFNQPQHF
TGTGCCAGCAGCTCCGAGTTCAATCAGCCCCAGCATTTT
>-|-|TRBV6-5|TRBJ1-3
CASMRAHSGNTIYF
TGTGCCAGCATGAGGGCCCACTCTGGAAACACCATATATTTT
>TRBD2|-|TRBV27|TRBJ2-3
CASSSGGRGDTQYF
TGTGCCAGCAGTTCGGGCGGGAGGGGGGATACGCAGTATTTT
>-|-|TRBV7-6|TRBJ2-5
CASSLVSGNQETQYF
TGTGCCAGCAGCTTAGTCTCAGGGAACCAAGAGACCCAGTACTTC
>TRBD1|few|TRBV12-3/TRBV12-4|TRBJ1-2
CASSQQGYGYTF
TGTGCCAGCAGCCAACAGGGGTATGGCTACACCTTC
>TRBD1|once|TRBV10-3|TRBJ1-1
CAIRRSSGQMNTEAFF
TGTGCCATCAGACGCTCCTCGGGACAGATGAACACTGAAGCTTTCTTT
>TRBD2|-|TRBV7-9|TRBJ2-1
CASEGGLAGVEQFF
TGTGCCAGTGAGGGGGGACTAGCGGGAGTCGAGCAGTTCTTC
>TRBD1|-|TRBV11-2|TRBJ1-1
CASSRPTGRLFSEAFF
TGTGCCAGCAGCCGACCGACAGGGAGGCTTTTTAGTGAAGCTTTCTTT
>-|-|TRBV30|TRBJ1-4
CAWSWTAKNEKLFF
TGTGCCTGGAGTTGGACAGCGAAGAATGAAAAACTGTTTTTT
>TRBD1|-|TRBV28|TRBJ2-7
CASSPSDRVAEQYF
TGTGCCAGCAGTCCGAGTGACAGGGTAGCCGAGCAGTACTTC
>-|-|TRBV14|TRBJ2-1
CASSQVRFRGKGDNEQFF
TGTGCCAGCAGCCAGGTCCGGTTCAGGGGCAAAGGTGACAATGAGCAGTTCTTC
>TRBD1|-|TRBV7-2|TRBJ2-2
CASSQGQTGLGELFF
TGTGCCAGCAGCCAGGGACAGACGGGGTTGGGGGAGCTGTTTTTT
>-|once|TRBV10-3|TRBJ2-5
CAISDPDYQETQYF
TGTGCCATCAGTGATCCTGACTACCAAGAGACCCAGTACTTC
>-|-|TRBV7-9|TRBJ2-7
CASSLEANYEQYF
TGTGCCAGCAGCCTCGAGGCAAACTACGAGCAGTACTTC
>-|-|TRBV5-1|TRBJ1-3
CASSGGHGGNTIYF
TGCGCCAGCAGCGGGGGACATGGGGGAAACACCATATATTTT
>-|-|TRBV9|TRBJ1-6
CASSPGEQGHSPLHF
TGTGCCAGCAGCCCAGGGGAGCAGGGCCATTCACCCCTCCACTTT
>TRBD1|once|TRBV28|TRBJ1-2
CASTLPEQGARGYTF
TGTGCCAGCACTCTCCCTGAGCAGGGGGCGCGTGGCTACACCTTC
>TRBD2|-|TRBV3-1/TRBV3-2|TRBJ2-3
CASSQVLAGELNTQYF
TGTGCCAGCAGCCAAGTATTAGCGGGAGAGCTAAATACGCAGTATTTT
>-|-|TRBV7-9|TRBJ1-1
CASSLAVGGEGFF
TGTGCCAGCAGCTTAGCTGTGGGCGGGGAGGGTTTCTTT
>-|-|TRBV16|TRBJ1-5
CASSPTDISNQPQHF
TGTGCCAGCAGCCCGACAGATATCAGCAATCAGCCCCAGCATTTT
>TRBD1|-|TRBV24-1|TRBJ2-5
CATSDFRTGMKTQYF
TGTGCCACCAGTGACTTCAGGACAGGGATGAAGACCCAGTACTTC
>-|-|TRBV5-5|TRBJ1-4
CASSLMGGPSTNEKLFF
TGTGCCAGCAGCTTGATGGGGGGGCCGTCAACTAATGAAAAACTGTTTTTT
>-|once|TRBV15|TRBJ1-5
CASRAGLNQPQHF
TGTGCCTCTCGGGCGGGACTCAATCAGCCCCAGCATTTT
>TRBD2|-|TRBV11-2|TRBJ2-7
CASSLGPSGRGPYEQYF
TGTGCCAGCAGCTTAGGACCTAGCGGGAGAGGCCCCTACGAGCAGTACTTC
>TRBD2|-|TRBV4-1|TRBJ2-7
CASSLGRGDEQYF
TGCGCCAGCAGCCTGGGACGGGGGGACGAGCAGTACTTC
>TRBD1|-|TRBV10-3|TRBJ1-1
CAIANRGTTEAFF
TGTGCCATCGCTAACAGGGGAACCACTGAAGCTTTCTTT
>-|once|TRBV7-9|TRBJ1-1
CASSFLAGTDTEAFF
TGTGCCAGCAGCTTTCTAGCGGGTACGGACACTGAAGCTTTCTTT
>-|-|TRBV6-6|TRBJ1-1
CASRHTQGIDTEAFF
TGTGCCAGCAGACACACGCAGGGAATCGACACTGAAGCTTTCTTT
>-|once|TRBV18|TRBJ1-1
CASSGTQNTEAFF
TGTGCCAGCTCCGGGACACAGAACACTGAAGCTTTCTTT
>-|-|TRBV28|TRBJ1-5
CASSSSPGFNQPQHF
TGTGCCAGCAGTTCCTCTCCGGGTTTTAATCAGCCCCAGCATTTT
>-|-|TRBV1|TRBJ2-2
CTSSQGTTSGRAGDGELFF
TGCACCAGCAGCCAAGGAACAACTAGCGGGAGGGCCGGGGACGGGGAGCTGTTTTTT
>-|once|TRBV7-9|TRBJ2-5
CASSSGQIQEAQYF
TGTGCCAGCAGCTCCGGACAGATCCAAGAGGCCCAGTACTTC
>TRBD1|-|TRBV29-1|TRBJ1-1
CSVEGFLGQAGMEAFF
TGCAGCGTTGAAGGTTTTCTAGGACAGGCGGGGATGGAGGCTTTCTTT
>TRBD1|once|TRBV19|TRBJ1-3
CASTTTGVENTIYF
TGTGCCAGTACCACGACAGGGGTTGAAAACACCATATATTTT
>-|once|TRBV5-1|TRBJ1-2
CASTSQVGVRRNYGYTF
TGCGCCAGCACCAGTCAAGTCGGGGTCCGGAGAAACTATGGCTACACCTTC
>-|-|TRBV9|TRBJ1-4
CASSPYQGGTREKLFF
TGTGCCAGCAGCCCCTACCAAGGGGGAACCCGTGAAAAACTGTTTTTT